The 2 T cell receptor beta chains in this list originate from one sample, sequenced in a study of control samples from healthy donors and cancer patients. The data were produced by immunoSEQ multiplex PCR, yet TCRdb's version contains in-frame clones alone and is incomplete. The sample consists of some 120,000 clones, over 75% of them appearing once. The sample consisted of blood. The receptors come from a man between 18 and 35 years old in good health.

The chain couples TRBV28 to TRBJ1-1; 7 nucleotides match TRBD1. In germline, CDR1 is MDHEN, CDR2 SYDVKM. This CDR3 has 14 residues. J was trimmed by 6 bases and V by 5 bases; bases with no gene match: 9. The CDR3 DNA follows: TGTGCCAGCAGTCCACCAGGGGGGTGGGCTGAAGCTTTCTTT. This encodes CASSPPGGWAEAFF.

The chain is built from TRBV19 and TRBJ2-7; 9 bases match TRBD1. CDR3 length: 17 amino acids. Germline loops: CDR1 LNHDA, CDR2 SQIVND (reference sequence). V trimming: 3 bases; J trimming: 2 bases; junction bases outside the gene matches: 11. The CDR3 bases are TGTGCCAGTAGTATGGGACCTCCGGGACAGGGCCCCTACGAGCAGTACTTC. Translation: CASSMGPPGQGPYEQYF.